This T cell receptor beta chain was identified during a study of metastatic and nonmetastatic thyroid tumors. Study as a whole: Malignant and benign thyroid patients had repertoires compared in peripheral blood and tumor or nodule tissue.

TCRdb redid the clone calls on the PCR reads using MiXCR. Found here are 35,000 to 50,000 clones, about 15% of them singletons; the top ten hold approximately 9.8%. The V end lost 3 bases, the J end lost 8 bases, and 11 bases lay between the germline ends. The CDR3 has 12 amino acids. Germline V gene sequence: CDR1 SGHRS, CDR2 YFSETQ. This clone occurred many times. Nobody among the patients had been given any treatment before thyroid surgery. Sequencing was performed on tumor tissue. The chain joins TRBV5-1 to TRBJ2-5, with D possibly matching TRBD2 (6 bases). The clonotype originates from a female donor with papillary thyroid cancer or a benign thyroid nodule (not recorded which). Some clones in this sample may be carry-over from other donors' samples. CDR3 nucleotide sequence: TGCGCCAGCAGCTCAGCGGGTGTTACCCAGTACTTC. This gives the protein CASSSAGVTQYF.